The source of this TCR beta chain is a study of CD8 T cells in ankylosing spondylitis. For this clonotype: Its antigen remains unidentified.

V was pared by 1 base and J by 3 bases, with 16 bases between. CDR3 length equals 16 residues. Germline loops: CDR1 SGHTA, CDR2 FQGNSA. Libraries of TCR beta came from quantitative 5'-RACE with molecular barcodes. TCRdb called the 5' RACE reads again in MiXCR, with one record for every CDR3 protein. Found here are under 250,000 distinct CDR3 sequences, about a quarter of them singletons; the top ten hold approximately 6.6%. Study-level findings and limits: A TCR beta motif of under ten highly homologous variants appeared characteristic of ankylosing spondylitis blood. Clones linked to disease were reported to show significant enrichment in matched ankylosing spondylitis synovial fluid. Disease-associated clones were CD8+ and fairly uncommon in peripheral blood.

The rearrangement joins TRBV7-2 to TRBJ2-7; D is unresolved. The sample comprised blood, either unsorted or a sorted T cell fraction (not recorded which). The sequence came from a male donor with ankylosing spondylitis or in good health (not recorded which). The CDR3 loop reads CASSLVPGTISYEQYF. DNA for the CDR3: TGTGCCAGCAGCTTAGTACCGGGTACCATTAGCTACGAGCAGTACTTC.